This T cell receptor beta chain was documented in a study of blood T cell repertoires in COVID-19. Looking at the study overall: From the United States, Italy and Spain came samples of acute and convalescent COVID-19. Sources were T cells, B-cell-depleted T cells, or PBMCs; the material itself was cDNA or gDNA.

J lost 3 bases, V lost 0 bases, and 5 bases had no gene match. This CDR3 comprises 16 residues. CDR1 is MNHEY, CDR2 SVGAGI, per germline. Authors' methods: Reference gene primer amplification gave nucleated cell count estimates. The assay was immunoSEQ multiplex PCR, and TCRdb's table has in-frame clones only and misses some. That table supplies the V and J calls and clone size; D and trimming were determined from the DNA. The sample contains around 200,000 clones, about 89% of which appear only once. J is TRBJ2-7 and V is TRBV6-5; 10 nucleotides agree with TRBD1. Sequenced material: peripheral blood. This sequence was found in a man aged 40-55 years with acute or convalescent COVID-19. For the CDR3, the DNA is TGTGCCAGCAGTTACTCCCGGGACAGGGGAAACTACGAGCAGTACTTC. Encoded protein: CASSYSRDRGNYEQYF.